The 2 T cell receptor beta chains given below trace back to one sample, sequenced in a study of T-cell memory formation after mild COVID-19. Each CDR3 protein gets one entry after TCRdb re-called the 5' RACE reads with MiXCR. This sample has about 58,000 distinct CDR3 sequences, with about a quarter found just once. Material: PBMCs or a T cell subset sorted from them (not recorded which). These receptors all come from a man between 18 and 29 years old who had mild COVID-19 (a few samples of this study predate the infection). Cell type and time point are not known.

In its sample, this clonotype was seen many times. The V call is TRBV7-9, the J call TRBJ2-5, with 7 nucleotides matching TRBD1. Trimming removed 8 bases from V and 4 bases from J; junction bases left unmatched: 7. The CDR3 totals 13 residues. Germline CDR1 SEHNR, CDR2 FQNEAQ (reference sequence). CDR3: CASLQGPLETQYF. CDR3 sequence (DNA): TGTGCCAGCTTACAGGGGCCGCTAGAGACCCAGTACTTC.

This clonotype was counted only a few times. The V and J genes are TRBV19 and TRBJ1-1; 7 positions agree with TRBD1. The V segment lost 5 bases and the J segment 2 bases; nucleotides outside the gene matches: 11. CDR3 size: 16 residues. Germline values: CDR1 LNHDA, CDR2 SQIVND (reference sequence). CDR3 DNA sequence: TGTGCCAGTAGTTTTTCCGGGACAGCTCTTAACACTGAAGCTTTCTTT. Its translation is CASSFSGTALNTEAFF.